The 18 T cell receptor beta chains reported below all come from one sample, sequenced in a study of memory CD4+ T cells and cytomegalovirus serostatus (dated by TCRdb to about 2019). The library came from the immunoSEQ multiplex PCR assay. TCRdb carries this immuneACCESS record with in-frame sequences only. Its versions omit some clonotypes, under half of them owing to an unresolved V gene in the studies checked, with the rest unexplained. For this sample the table gives about 100,000 clones, of which over 70% were detected only once. The top ten hold approximately 4% of the sample. Single viable CD3+CD4+CD8-CD45RO+ cells were sorted as memory CD4+ T cells on a FACSAria II. The material sequenced was memory CD4+ T cells from blood. The receptors come from an adult in good health and CMV-seropositive.

The rearrangement uses TRBV19 and TRBJ2-1; 15 bases line up with TRBD2. The J segment lost 9 bases and the V segment lost 11 bases, leaving 8 bases of the junction unmatched. The CDR3 totals 14 residues. CDR1 is LNHDA and CDR2 is SQIVND in the germline V gene (reference sequence). This chain's CDR3 is CAAGLAGGLAEQFF. The CDR3 bases are TGTGCCGCCGGACTAGCGGGAGGGCTAGCTGAGCAGTTCTTC.

J is TRBJ1-3 and V is TRBV28; no clear D gene. V lost 6 bases, J lost 4 bases, and 10 bases lay in between. The CDR3 totals 13 residues. CDR1 is MDHEN, CDR2 SYDVKM, per germline. As DNA, the CDR3 is TGTGCCAGCAGCCTGACACAGGGAAACACCATATATTTT. Amino acids: CASSLTQGNTIYF.

This clone was seen only a few times. This chain links TRBV28 with TRBJ1-3, with 7 bases that match TRBD1. CDR1 MDHEN and CDR2 SYDVKM come from the germline V gene. V lost 5 bases, J lost 3 bases, and 7 bases stayed unmatched. The CDR3 contains 15 residues. The CDR3 sequence is CASSPPGTVGNTIYF. CDR3 nucleotide sequence: TGTGCCAGCAGTCCACCCGGGACAGTTGGAAACACCATATATTTT.

The rearrangement links TRBV5-1 to TRBJ2-1, with TRBD1 matching over 7 bases. CDR1 is SGHRS and CDR2 is YFSETQ in the germline V gene. The CDR3 runs to 14 residues. With V trimmed by 2 bases and J by 5 bases, 4 bases remained unmatched. CDR3 sequence: CASSFTGADNEQFF. The CDR3 bases are TGCGCCAGCAGCTTTACAGGGGCTGACAATGAGCAGTTCTTC.

This clone was counted a few times. This chain joins TRBV18 and TRBJ1-5, with 11 bases identical to TRBD1. The germline V gene encodes CDR1 KGHSH and CDR2 LQKENI. Trimming took 2 bases from V and 3 from J; bases not matched to a gene: 3. The CDR3 totals 16 residues. CDR3 sequence reads: CASSPTGQGANQPQHF. Here the CDR3 DNA reads TGTGCCAGCTCACCAACCGGACAGGGGGCCAATCAGCCCCAGCATTTT. The complete variable domain, with remaining parts taken from reference TRBV18 and TRBJ1-5, reads NAGVMQNPRHLVRRRGQEARLRCSPMKGHSHVYWYRQLPEEGLKFMVYLQKENIIDESGMPKERFSAEFPKEGPSILRIQQVVRGDSAAYFCASSPTGQGANQPQHFGDGTRLSIL.

The V gene is TRBV2, the J gene TRBJ2-3, with TRBD2 matching over 13 bases. Trimming removed 6 bases from V and 4 bases from J; junction bases left unmatched: 7. CDR3 length equals 16 residues. Germline V gene sequence: CDR1 SNHLY, CDR2 FYNNEI. Here the CDR3 DNA reads TGTGCCAGCAGACCCATGACTAGCGGGAGGTCAGATACGCAGTATTTT. Its protein is CASRPMTSGRSDTQYF.

This clone was observed a single time. The rearrangement joins TRBV4-3 to TRBJ2-7; 8 positions match TRBD1. V was pared by 0 bases and J by 0 bases, with 1 base of the junction left unmatched. Germline lookup yields CDR1 LGHNA and CDR2 YSLEER. The CDR3 loop spans 15 amino acids. This CDR3 reads CASSQDRGLSYEQYF. CDR3 DNA: TGCGCCAGCAGCCAAGACAGGGGGCTCTCCTACGAGCAGTACTTC.

The V gene is TRBV5-1, the J gene TRBJ1-1; D is possibly TRBD1 (5 bases). Trimming left V 3 bases short and J 7 bases short, with 19 bases between. Per germline, CDR1 SGHRS and CDR2 YFSETQ. This CDR3 is built from 15 residues. CDR3 sequence reads: CASSSLRGAGDEAFF. The CDR3 region has the DNA TGCGCCAGCAGCTCCTTAAGGGGAGCGGGAGATGAAGCTTTCTTT.

The gene calls are TRBV18 and TRBJ1-5; D not certain. Germline values: CDR1 KGHSH, CDR2 LQKENI. V was cut by 2 bases and J by 7 bases, with 15 bases left in between. The CDR3 sequence is 15 residues long. For the CDR3, the DNA is TGTGCCAGCTCACCAGGAGCCTCCCTTGCGCAGCCCCAGCATTTT. Residues: CASSPGASLAQPQHF.

The chain carries TRBV28 and TRBJ1-1; D gene unclear. The ends were cut back, 8 bases at V and 6 bases at J, with 19 bases in the middle. Germline V gene lookup returns CDR1 MDHEN and CDR2 SYDVKM. CDR3 length: 14 amino acids. This chain's CDR3 is CASPSIDGKPEAFF. DNA for the CDR3: TGTGCCAGCCCCTCGATCGACGGAAAGCCTGAAGCTTTCTTT.

The gene calls are TRBV28 and TRBJ2-6; a weak D match, TRBD1 (5 bases). The V gene lost 2 bases and the J gene lost 0 bases, with 5 bases spanning the gap. The CDR3 spans 15 residues. Germline V gene data show CDR1 as MDHEN and CDR2 as SYDVKM. CDR3 DNA sequence: TGTGCCAGCAGTTTAGGGGCCTCTGGGGCCAACGTCCTGACTTTC. Translating gives CASSLGASGANVLTF.

The table lists this clone with a few counts. V usage is TRBV10-3 and J usage is TRBJ1-1; weak D call: TRBD1 (5 bases). The CDR3 runs 13 residues. The germline CDR1 and CDR2 sequences are ENHRY and SYGVKD. V was trimmed by 6 bases and J by 5 bases, leaving 13 bases between them. CDR3 protein: CAIRSPGGTEAFF. For the CDR3, the DNA is TGTGCCATCAGATCGCCGGGGGGGACTGAAGCTTTCTTT.

This clone was seen repeatedly, ten times or more. The rearrangement links TRBV4-2 to TRBJ1-1; D is uncertain. The germline gives CDR1 LGHNA, CDR2 YNFKEQ. The CDR3 has 15 residues. V lost 0 bases and J lost 1, with 9 bases in between. CDR3 protein: CASSQDTHGNTEAFF. The CDR3, as DNA: TGTGCCAGCAGCCAAGATACGCACGGGAACACTGAAGCTTTCTTT.

The chain employs TRBV28 and TRBJ1-4; no definite D call. Germline loops: CDR1 MDHEN, CDR2 SYDVKM. The CDR3 spans 14 residues. Trimming shortened V by 4 bases and J by 10 bases, and 16 bases separated the two germline ends. Here the CDR3 reads CASSSGPEPRKLFF. In DNA, the CDR3 is TGTGCCAGCAGTTCCGGCCCAGAGCCTAGAAAACTGTTTTTT.

This clone was detected only a few times. The chain joins TRBV9 to TRBJ2-1, with D possibly TRBD2 on 5 matching bases. V was shortened by 0 bases and J by 2 bases, with 15 bases between the two germline ends. In germline, CDR1 is SGDLS, CDR2 YYNGEE. This CDR3 region has 17 residues. For the CDR3, the DNA is TGTGCCAGCAGCGTAGCCGGGCTGGGAGCGGCCTACAATGAGCAGTTCTTC. Residues: CASSVAGLGAAYNEQFF.

V gene TRBV28 combines with J gene TRBJ2-6, with 7 bases that match TRBD1. In germline, CDR1 is MDHEN, CDR2 SYDVKM. The CDR3 has 17 residues. Trimming at V came to 10 bases and at J to 2 bases, leaving 14 bases not matched to a gene. The CDR3, as DNA: TGTGCCATCGAAGGTCCACAGGGGTTTGCTGGGGCCAACGTCCTGACTTTC. Translating it yields CAIEGPQGFAGANVLTF.

This chain's CDR3 is CASRTDTNNSPLHF. The DNA of the CDR3 is TGTGCCAGCAGGACTGACACGAACAATTCACCCCTCCACTTT. This rearrangement joins TRBV6-1 to TRBJ1-6; D unresolved. The CDR3 is 14 residues long. The germline gives CDR1 MNHNS, CDR2 SASEGT. V was trimmed by 6 bases and J by 7 bases, leaving 13 bases between them.

The V gene is TRBV19, the J gene TRBJ1-1, with 8 bases that match TRBD1. After removal of 10 bases from V and 5 bases from J, the junction contained 9 bases not matched to a gene. CDR1 LNHDA and CDR2 SQIVND come from the germline V gene (reference sequence). This CDR3 has 13 residues. CDR3 DNA sequence: TGTGCCACCCAGGGGGCTCTCATTACTGAAGCTTTCTTT. The encoded protein is CATQGALITEAFF.